This T cell receptor beta chain is drawn from a study of siplizumab effects on memory and regulatory T cells. Only in-frame clones appear in the TCRdb table, and some are missing; sequencing was by immunoSEQ multiplex PCR. The sample consists of some 120,000 clones, roughly 95% of them appearing once. This clone was observed once. The V and J ends lost 5 bases and 3 bases respectively, with 13 bases between them. This CDR3 comprises 15 residues. Germline V gene sequence: CDR1 SGHTA, CDR2 FQGNSA. Material: non-Treg CD4+ T cells sorted from blood. This chain uses TRBV7-2 with TRBJ1-4, with D possibly being TRBD1 (6 bases). The receptor's source is a human donor in good health. CDR3 coding DNA: TGTGCCAGCAGCCCCCGGACAGCTCCTAATGAAAAACTGTTTTTT. Its translation is CASSPRTAPNEKLFF.